Shown below are 18 T cell receptor beta chains from a single sample sequenced in a study of cytomegalovirus exposure and HLA in healthy donors. The study ran its PCR with 60 Vbeta and 13 Jbeta primers. Generated by immunoSEQ multiplex PCR, the TCRdb table keeps only in-frame clones and is missing some. The sample lists over 150,000 clones, approximately 80% occurring once. Sequencing was done on a sample of PBMCs. The receptors come from a man aged 50-59 years in good health and CMV-seropositive.

CDR3 DNA: TGCAGTGTCGGATGGGGGGTCGAGCAGTACTTC. This translates into CSVGWGVEQYF. V and J are TRBV20-1 and TRBJ2-7, with D possibly TRBD2 on 6 matching bases. The CDR3 has 11 residues. Germline V gene lookup returns CDR1 DFQATT and CDR2 SNEGSKA (reference sequence). Trimming removed 7 bases from V and 6 bases from J, with 13 bases in between.

The rearrangement links TRBV2 to TRBJ2-7; a weak D match, TRBD1 (5 bases). This CDR3 has 14 amino acids. With 2 bases removed from V and 3 bases from J, the gap between germline ends came to 11 bases. Looked up from germline, CDR1 is SNHLY and CDR2 is FYNNEI. CDR3: CASSEQGSVYEQYF. CDR3 bases: TGTGCCAGCAGTGAACAGGGCTCGGTCTACGAGCAGTACTTC.

The chain links TRBV4-3 to TRBJ2-1; D ambiguous. Deletions cut 0 bases from V and 9 bases from J, with 9 bases between. Germline V gene sequence: CDR1 LGHNA, CDR2 YSLEER. This CDR3 is 13 amino acids long. Here the CDR3 reads CASSQEFASEQFF. CDR3 DNA: TGCGCCAGCAGCCAAGAGTTTGCGAGTGAGCAGTTCTTC.

This clone appeared a few times. This sequence joins TRBV4-1 and TRBJ2-2; 8 nucleotides align to TRBD2. The CDR3 runs to 16 residues. The V segment lost 0 bases and the J segment 3 bases; nucleotides outside the gene matches: 3. The V gene's germline CDR1 is MGHRA and CDR2 YSYEKL. The CDR3 is CASSQDRGGYTGELFF. In DNA, the CDR3 is TGCGCCAGCAGCCAAGATCGGGGGGGCTACACCGGGGAGCTGTTTTTT.

This chain uses TRBV28 with TRBJ1-2; 12 bases align to TRBD1. V gave up 5 bases and J gave up 2 bases; unmatched junction bases: 9. The CDR3 contains 17 residues. The germline V gene encodes CDR1 MDHEN and CDR2 SYDVKM. In DNA form, the CDR3 reads TGTGCCAGCAGTCTGCCGGGGACAGGGGGCGTCAACTATGGCTACACCTTC. It translates to CASSLPGTGGVNYGYTF.

The J gene is TRBJ2-1, the V gene TRBV7-2, with TRBD2 matching 9 bases. The germline CDR1 and CDR2 sequences are SGHTA and FQGNSA. CDR3 length: 14 amino acids. The trim removed 7 bases at V and 5 bases at J, leaving 6 bases unmatched. CDR3 region: CASKAGGSNNEQFF. DNA of the CDR3: TGTGCCAGCAAGGCGGGGGGGTCAAACAATGAGCAGTTCTTC.

This clone came up many times. The V and J genes are TRBV29-1 and TRBJ2-3; tentative D call: TRBD2 (5 bases). With 5 bases removed from V and 0 bases from J, the gap between germline ends came to 12 bases. Germline loops: CDR1 SQVTM, CDR2 ANQGSEA. The CDR3 runs 14 residues. CDR3 in amino acids: CSVPGELSTDTQYF. The CDR3 nucleotides read TGCAGCGTTCCCGGGGAACTTAGCACAGATACGCAGTATTTT.

The V and J genes are TRBV7-8 and TRBJ2-2; possible D gene TRBD2, 6 bases. CDR1 and CDR2 from the germline V gene are SGHVS and FQNEAQ. V shed 4 bases and J shed 6 bases, with 30 bases lying between them. This CDR3 has 20 residues. The CDR3 loop is CASSSRRGPISEGKAGELFF. The DNA for the CDR3 is TGTGCCAGCAGCTCGAGGAGAGGGCCGATTTCGGAGGGAAAGGCCGGGGAGCTGTTTTTT.

The rearrangement uses TRBV4-1 and TRBJ2-7, with D possibly TRBD2 on 5 matching bases. The CDR3 runs to 15 residues. Germline assignment: CDR1 MGHRA and CDR2 YSYEKL. Trimming took off 4 bases at V and 0 bases at J, with 13 bases between the two ends. The CDR3 DNA is TGCGCCAGCAGCCCGGGGATATACGGCTCCTACGAGCAGTACTTC. This gives the protein CASSPGIYGSYEQYF.

The chain uses TRBV27 and TRBJ2-5, with 7 bases aligning to TRBD1. The CDR3 extends over 14 amino acids. Germline V lookup: CDR1 MNHEY, CDR2 SMNVEV (reference sequence). V lost 4 bases, J lost 4 bases, and 6 bases stayed unmatched. For the CDR3, the DNA is TGTGCCAGCAGTTCCTACAGGGGCGTAGAGACCCAGTACTTC. This codes for CASSSYRGVETQYF.

The rearrangement joins TRBV19 to TRBJ2-7; TRBD1 matches 9 bases. The germline V gene has CDR1 LNHDA and CDR2 SQIVND (reference sequence). The V and J ends lost 5 bases and 3 bases, in that order; junction bases with no gene match: 5. CDR3 length: 14 residues. The CDR3 is CASSAGTGNYEQYF. Written as DNA, the CDR3 is TGTGCCAGTAGTGCTGGGACAGGGAACTACGAGCAGTACTTC.

This chain connects TRBV28 to TRBJ2-7; 14 bases map to TRBD2. V lost 8 bases and J lost 4; bases outside the gene matches: 7. This CDR3 has 15 amino acids. Germline CDR1 reads MDHEN; CDR2 reads SYDVKM. The CDR3 DNA sequence: TGTGCCAGCGGCGGGACTAGCGGGAGTATATACGAGCAGTACTTC. Translating gives CASGGTSGSIYEQYF.

The chain recombines TRBV28 with TRBJ2-1; D ambiguous. The germline CDR1 and CDR2 sequences are MDHEN and SYDVKM. CDR3 length equals 12 residues. The ends were cut back, 6 bases at V and 8 bases at J, with 11 bases in the middle. CDR3 in DNA: TGTGCCAGCAGAGTCGATGGAGATGAGCAGTTCTTC. Its protein product is CASRVDGDEQFF.

The V call is TRBV5-6, the J call TRBJ2-7; D remains unclear. V gave up 2 bases and J gave up 3 bases, with 9 bases separating them. CDR3 length: 13 amino acids. The germline V gene has CDR1 SGHDT and CDR2 YYEEEE. The CDR3 nucleotides read TGTGCCAGCAGCTTCGCCGAGAACTACGAGCAGTACTTC. This encodes CASSFAENYEQYF.

The chain combines TRBV9 with TRBJ2-7; 8 bases are shared with TRBD2. After removal of 5 bases from V and 3 bases from J, the junction contained 10 bases not matched to a gene. CDR1 and CDR2 from the germline V gene are SGDLS and YYNGEE. There are 15 residues in the CDR3. The CDR3 sequence: CASSGSGNPFYEQYF. DNA for the CDR3: TGTGCCAGCAGTGGTAGCGGGAACCCCTTCTACGAGCAGTACTTC.

The chain recombines TRBV5-1 with TRBJ1-4, with D unresolved. Trimming took 4 bases from V and 5 from J, leaving 12 bases between them. The V gene's germline CDR1 is SGHRS and CDR2 YFSETQ. The CDR3 has 14 residues. Here the CDR3 DNA reads TGCGCCAGCAGCGTCACCGGGGAAAATGAAAAACTGTTTTTT. Protein product: CASSVTGENEKLFF.

The chain employs TRBV6-6 and TRBJ2-2; D not certain. V shed 0 bases and J shed 1 base, with 3 bases lying between them. The CDR3 loop spans 14 amino acids. The germline V gene has CDR1 MNHNY and CDR2 SVGAGI (reference sequence). CDR3 region: CASSYSQNTGELFF. The CDR3 DNA reads TGTGCCAGCAGTTACTCACAGAACACCGGGGAGCTGTTTTTT.

The chain has TRBV9 and TRBJ1-1; D remains unclear. V lost 0 bases and J lost 4, with 7 bases in between. In germline, CDR1 is SGDLS, CDR2 YYNGEE. CDR3 length: 13 residues. The CDR3 DNA reads as TGTGCCAGCAGCGTAGGCCCCAGCACTGAAGCTTTCTTT. Protein product: CASSVGPSTEAFF.